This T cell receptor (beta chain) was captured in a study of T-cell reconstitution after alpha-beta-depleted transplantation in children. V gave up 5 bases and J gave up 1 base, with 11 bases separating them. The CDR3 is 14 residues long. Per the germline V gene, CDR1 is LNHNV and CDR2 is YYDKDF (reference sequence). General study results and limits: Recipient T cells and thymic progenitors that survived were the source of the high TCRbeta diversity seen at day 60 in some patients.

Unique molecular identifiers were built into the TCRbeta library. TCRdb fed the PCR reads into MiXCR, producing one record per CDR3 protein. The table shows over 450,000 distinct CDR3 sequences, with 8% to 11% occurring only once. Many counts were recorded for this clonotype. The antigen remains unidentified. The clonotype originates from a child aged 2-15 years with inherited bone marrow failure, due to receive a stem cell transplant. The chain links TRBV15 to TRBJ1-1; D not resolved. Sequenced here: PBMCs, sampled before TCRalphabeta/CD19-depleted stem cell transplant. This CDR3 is CATSPWAANTEAFF. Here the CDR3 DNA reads TGTGCCACCAGCCCCTGGGCCGCGAACACTGAAGCTTTCTTT.